The next 25 T cell receptor beta chains were all read from a single sample in a study of blood T cell repertoires in COVID-19. The protocol was immunoSEQ multiplex PCR, while the TCRdb copy is restricted to in-frame clones and leaves out a portion. The table has approximately 350,000 clones, around 82% seen once; the top ten hold approximately 3%. The sample taken for sequencing was peripheral blood. The receptors shown here come from a man aged 30 to 39 with active or convalescent COVID-19.

The chain carries TRBV13 and TRBJ2-3, with 7 nucleotides matching TRBD2. The CDR3 extends over 16 amino acids. V lost 4 bases to trimming and J lost 3 bases; unmatched junction nucleotides: 10. From germline, CDR1 is PRHDT and CDR2 FYEKMQ (reference sequence). CDR3 DNA: TGTGCCAGCAGCTCTCCCCGGGAGGTGAGGACAGATACGCAGTATTTT. Translation gives CASSSPREVRTDTQYF.

This sequence joins TRBV28 and TRBJ2-1; no clear D. V was cut by 2 bases and J by 8 bases, with 7 bases left in between. Germline CDR1 MDHEN, CDR2 SYDVKM. The CDR3 loop spans 12 amino acids. The CDR3: CASSLPRHEQFF. The CDR3 region has the DNA TGTGCCAGCAGTTTACCGAGGCATGAGCAGTTCTTC.

This clone occurred once. The V gene is TRBV19, the J gene TRBJ2-6, with 8 bases that match TRBD1. The CDR3 contains 17 residues. Germline trimming cut 6 bases from V and 0 bases from J; bases unmatched to any gene: 7. In germline, CDR1 is LNHDA, CDR2 SQIVND (reference sequence). The CDR3 sequence is CASRAGTGYSGANVLTF. CDR3 nucleotides: TGTGCCAGTAGAGCCGGGACAGGCTACTCTGGGGCCAACGTCCTGACTTTC.

V and J are TRBV19 and TRBJ1-3; 7 positions match TRBD1. CDR3 length equals 17 residues. V lost 3 bases, J lost 0 bases, and 8 bases stayed unmatched. Germline loops: CDR1 LNHDA, CDR2 SQIVND (reference sequence). CDR3 nucleotides: TGTGCCAGTAGTATTGCCCCGCCAGGGGGCTCTGGAAACACCATATATTTT. Its translation is CASSIAPPGGSGNTIYF.

V is TRBV4-1 and J is TRBJ1-2; a possible D gene is TRBD1 (5 bases). Per the germline V gene, CDR1 is MGHRA and CDR2 is YSYEKL. The CDR3 spans 20 residues. Deletions cut 0 bases from V and 0 bases from J, with 23 bases between. This chain's CDR3 is CASSQEERRRQTLANYGYTF. CDR3 DNA sequence: TGCGCCAGCAGCCAAGAAGAGCGTCGGCGACAGACGTTAGCTAACTATGGCTACACCTTC.

J is TRBJ1-5 and V is TRBV30; no firm D call. Between the trimmed V and J ends, which lost 2 bases and 6 bases, there was a span of 17 bases. The length of the CDR3 is 15 residues. CDR1 is GTSNPN and CDR2 is SVGIG in the germline V gene (reference sequence). The CDR3 DNA sequence: TGTGCCTGGAGTCTTGGCCGGGGTTTTGGTCAGCCCCAGCATTTT. Amino acid sequence: CAWSLGRGFGQPQHF.

This clone was counted only a few times. V is TRBV7-9 and J is TRBJ1-2, with TRBD1 identical over 7 bases. This CDR3 spans 14 amino acids. J gave up 8 bases and V 3 bases, and 9 bases lay outside the gene matches. Germline-derived CDR1 and CDR2 are SEHNR and FQNEAQ (reference sequence). CDR3 in DNA: TGTGCCAGCAGCTTCCTCGGACAGGAGGAGGGCTACACCTTC. Amino acid sequence: CASSFLGQEEGYTF.

This clone has at least ten counts. The chain combines TRBV5-1 with TRBJ2-5, with TRBD2 matching over 8 bases. The junction had 3 bases not matched to a gene; V was cut back by 0 bases and J by 5 bases. The CDR3 has 14 residues. Germline V gene data show CDR1 as SGHRS and CDR2 as YFSETQ. CDR3 region: CASSLDPGGETQYF. The CDR3 DNA sequence: TGCGCCAGCAGCTTGGACCCGGGAGGGGAGACCCAGTACTTC.

J is TRBJ1-5 and V is TRBV7-2; a possible D gene is TRBD1 (6 bases). V was cut by 3 bases and J by 1 base, with 13 bases left in between. CDR3 size: 16 residues. Germline V gene data show CDR1 as SGHTA and CDR2 as FQGNSA. The chain's CDR3 is CASSFSRGPSNQPQHF. DNA of the CDR3: TGTGCCAGCAGCTTTTCCAGGGGCCCGAGCAATCAGCCCCAGCATTTT.

This clone has a handful of counts. The chain recombines TRBV28 with TRBJ2-3; 14 bases are shared with TRBD2. V dropped 5 bases and J dropped 2; count of bases not matched to a gene: 6. Per the germline V gene, CDR1 is MDHEN and CDR2 is SYDVKM. CDR3 length: 17 amino acids. The CDR3 sequence: CASSPWTSGGSTDTQYF. The DNA of the CDR3 is TGTGCCAGCAGTCCCTGGACTAGCGGGGGGTCCACAGATACGCAGTATTTT.

There are a few counts of this clone. The gene calls are TRBV10-2 and TRBJ2-2; D is ambiguous. Germline CDR1 reads WSHSY; CDR2 reads SAAADI. V was trimmed by 4 bases and J by 6 bases, leaving 3 bases between them. This CDR3 region has 11 residues. This CDR3 is CASSVAGELFF. CDR3 in DNA: TGCGCCAGCAGTGTAGCCGGGGAGCTGTTTTTT.

This chain links TRBV7-8 with TRBJ1-3; D perhaps matches TRBD1 (6 bases). There are 22 residues in the CDR3. The germline V gene has CDR1 SGHVS and CDR2 FQNEAQ. V was shortened by 1 base and J by 4 bases, with 32 bases between the two germline ends. The CDR3 region is CASSLGGGLRPFPQTTGNTIYF. CDR3 sequence (DNA): TGTGCCAGCAGCTTAGGAGGGGGTCTCCGTCCATTTCCCCAAACTACCGGAAACACCATATATTTT. Drawing the rest from reference TRBV7-8 and TRBJ1-3, the complete variable domain is GAGVSQSPRYKVAKRGQDVALRCDPISGHVSLFWYQQALGQGPEFLTYFQNEAQLDKSGLPSDRFFAERPEGSVSTLKIQRTQQEDSAVYLCASSLGGGLRPFPQTTGNTIYFGEGSWLTVV.

The V gene is TRBV27, the J gene TRBJ2-7; 8 bases align to TRBD2. The germline gives CDR1 MNHEY, CDR2 SMNVEV (reference sequence). V lost 4 bases and J lost 4; bases outside the gene matches: 3. The CDR3 runs to 13 residues. The CDR3 DNA sequence: TGTGCCAGCAGTTGGGGCGGGAGGTACGAGCAGTACTTC. Translation gives CASSWGGRYEQYF.

The chain has TRBV4-3 and TRBJ2-5; D perhaps matches TRBD2 (5 bases). CDR1 and CDR2 (germline): LGHNA, YSLEER. V was pared by 0 bases and J by 5 bases, with 16 bases between. This CDR3 spans 16 amino acids. The CDR3 DNA is TGCGCCAGCAGCCAAGACCCCCTCCCGGGGAAGGAGACCCAGTACTTC. Translation gives CASSQDPLPGKETQYF.

V usage is TRBV28 and J usage is TRBJ2-1; 8 bases align to TRBD2. Germline-derived CDR1 and CDR2 are MDHEN and SYDVKM. Germline trimming cut 6 bases from V and 0 bases from J; bases unmatched to any gene: 10. The CDR3 is 17 amino acids. The CDR3 DNA reads as TGTGCCAGCAGCGAAGAGAGCGGGGGAAGCTCCTACAATGAGCAGTTCTTC. It translates to CASSEESGGSSYNEQFF.

This sequence joins TRBV30 and TRBJ2-7, with D possibly being TRBD2 (6 bases). The germline CDR1 and CDR2 sequences are GTSNPN and SVGIG (reference sequence). The CDR3 is made up of 12 amino acids. V lost 0 bases and J lost 7, with 10 bases in between. The CDR3 nucleotides are TGTGCCTGGAGTGTACTTGGGACTGAGCAGTACTTC. This sequence encodes CAWSVLGTEQYF.

The genes are TRBV30 and TRBJ1-5; 9 nucleotides align to TRBD1. The V gene's germline CDR1 is GTSNPN and CDR2 SVGIG (reference sequence). The CDR3 covers 15 residues. After removal of 3 bases from V and 2 bases from J, the junction contained 5 bases not matched to a gene. The CDR3 spells CAWRTGGAGNQPQHF. The CDR3 DNA reads TGTGCCTGGAGGACAGGGGGGGCGGGCAATCAGCCCCAGCATTTT.

The DNA for the CDR3 is TGTGCCAGCAGTTATCGGACAGGTAACACTGAAGCTTTCTTT. It specifies CASSYRTGNTEAFF. The chain recombines TRBV28 with TRBJ1-1; 7 bases align to TRBD1. The V gene's germline CDR1 is MDHEN and CDR2 SYDVKM. The CDR3 has 14 amino acids. V dropped 4 bases and J dropped 2; count of bases not matched to a gene: 4. The variable domain in full, with the rest retrieved from reference TRBV28 and TRBJ1-1, is DVKVTQSSRYLVKRTGEKVFLECVQDMDHENMFWYRQDPGLGLRLIYFSYDVKMKEKGDIPEGYSVSREKKERFSLILESASTNQTSMYLCASSYRTGNTEAFFGQGTRLTVV.

This clone was counted a few times. The chain employs TRBV15 and TRBJ1-4; tentative D call: TRBD1 (5 bases). This CDR3 has 14 residues. With 3 bases removed from V and 7 bases from J, the gap between germline ends came to 12 bases. The germline V gene encodes CDR1 LNHNV and CDR2 YYDKDF (reference sequence). The chain's CDR3 is CATSRRGGGEKLFF. The CDR3 DNA reads TGTGCCACCAGCAGGCGGGGCGGGGGTGAAAAACTGTTTTTT.

The rearrangement uses TRBV7-8 and TRBJ2-5; D may be TRBD1 (6 bases). V was trimmed by 5 bases and J by 5 bases, leaving 15 bases between them. CDR3 length: 14 amino acids. Germline CDR1 is SGHVS and CDR2 is FQNEAQ. CDR3 DNA sequence: TGTGCCAGCAGCCACCGGGACACCTCGGAGACCCAGTACTTC. Translated: CASSHRDTSETQYF.

The chain employs TRBV7-8 and TRBJ1-1; no clear D gene. Looked up from germline, CDR1 is SGHVS and CDR2 is FQNEAQ. This CDR3 is 12 amino acids long. V lost 5 bases, J lost 4 bases, and 8 bases lay in between. As DNA, the CDR3 is TGTGCCAGCAGCCTACTTTCCACTGAAGCTTTCTTT. It specifies CASSLLSTEAFF.

This sequence joins TRBV4-3 and TRBJ2-5; D is unclear. V dropped 1 base and J dropped 2 bases, with 11 bases sitting between them. CDR1 is LGHNA and CDR2 is YSLEER in the germline V gene. The CDR3 totals 15 residues. CDR3: CASSQVVGNQETQYF. The CDR3 DNA follows: TGCGCCAGCAGCCAAGTTGTGGGCAATCAAGAGACCCAGTACTTC.

The genes are TRBV5-6 and TRBJ2-5; no clear D. The CDR3 loop spans 14 amino acids. Between the trimmed V and J ends, which lost 7 bases and 5 bases, there was a span of 18 bases. Germline V gene sequence: CDR1 SGHDT, CDR2 YYEEEE. The CDR3 DNA reads TGTGCCAGCCCGCTTCAAACAGTTGGGGAGACCCAGTACTTC. It specifies CASPLQTVGETQYF.

This clone was found a few times. The gene calls are TRBV5-1 and TRBJ2-7, with D unresolved. V gave up 0 bases and J gave up 3 bases, with 13 bases separating them. CDR1 SGHRS and CDR2 YFSETQ come from the germline V gene. The CDR3 covers 15 residues. The CDR3 DNA is TGCGCCAGCAGCTTGGGGGTCAGGTTTGACTACGAGCAGTACTTC. As protein: CASSLGVRFDYEQYF.

V and J are TRBV28 and TRBJ2-7, with TRBD1 matching 8 bases. With V trimmed by 11 bases and J by 3 bases, 24 bases remained unmatched. The germline CDR1 and CDR2 sequences are MDHEN and SYDVKM. The CDR3 has 18 residues. The CDR3 sequence: CAAAGTGAGNSRHYEQYF. In nucleotides, the CDR3 is TGTGCCGCGGCCGGGACAGGAGCCGGGAATTCCAGGCACTACGAGCAGTACTTC. Looking up the rest from reference TRBV28 and TRBJ2-7 gives the full variable domain: DVKVTQSSRYLVKRTGEKVFLECVQDMDHENMFWYRQDPGLGLRLIYFSYDVKMKEKGDIPEGYSVSREKKERFSLILESASTNQTSMYLCAAAGTGAGNSRHYEQYFGPGTRLTVT.